This T cell receptor beta chain stems from a study of patients and donors after allogeneic stem cell transplantation. Looked up from germline, CDR1 is MNHEY and CDR2 is SVGAGI. V was clipped by 2 bases and J by 6 bases, with 10 bases between them. The CDR3 spans 13 residues. This clonotype was found a few times. TCRdb ran MiXCR on the RT-PCR reads and lists one entry per CDR3 protein. The data show fewer than 200,000 distinct CDR3 sequences, 30% seen once. The specimen was blood, either unsorted or a sorted T cell fraction (not recorded which). This chain joins TRBV6-5 and TRBJ2-5; TRBD1 or TRBD2 may be the D gene (5 bases each). This receptor was obtained from a human donor who was either an allogeneic HSCT recipient or a stem cell or donor lymphocyte infusion donor (not recorded which). It is not recorded whose cells these are; they may come from a transplant donor. The DNA of the CDR3 is TGTGCCAGCAGTTACCAGGGAGCGCAGACCCAGTACTTC. It specifies CASSYQGAQTQYF.